This T cell receptor (beta chain) was profiled in a study of T cell changes during pregnancy in multiple sclerosis. This clone was detected only once. This CDR3 is built from 15 residues. Trimming cost V 4 bases and J 8 bases, with 18 bases left between them. Per the germline V gene, CDR1 is SGHNT and CDR2 is YYREEE (reference sequence). Method: immunoSEQ multiplex PCR; TCRdb's copy keeps in-frame clones and lacks some. The data show fewer than 85,000 clones, more than 90% seen once. The source is a female donor with multiple sclerosis, enrolled in a pregnancy study. The specimen comprised peripheral blood, sampled in the second trimester of pregnancy. The chain recombines TRBV5-4 with TRBJ2-2; D call uncertain. The CDR3 sequence: CASSPGRVLSGELFF. The CDR3 DNA follows: TGTGCCAGCAGCCCAGGCCGCGTGTTGTCAGGGGAGCTGTTTTTT.